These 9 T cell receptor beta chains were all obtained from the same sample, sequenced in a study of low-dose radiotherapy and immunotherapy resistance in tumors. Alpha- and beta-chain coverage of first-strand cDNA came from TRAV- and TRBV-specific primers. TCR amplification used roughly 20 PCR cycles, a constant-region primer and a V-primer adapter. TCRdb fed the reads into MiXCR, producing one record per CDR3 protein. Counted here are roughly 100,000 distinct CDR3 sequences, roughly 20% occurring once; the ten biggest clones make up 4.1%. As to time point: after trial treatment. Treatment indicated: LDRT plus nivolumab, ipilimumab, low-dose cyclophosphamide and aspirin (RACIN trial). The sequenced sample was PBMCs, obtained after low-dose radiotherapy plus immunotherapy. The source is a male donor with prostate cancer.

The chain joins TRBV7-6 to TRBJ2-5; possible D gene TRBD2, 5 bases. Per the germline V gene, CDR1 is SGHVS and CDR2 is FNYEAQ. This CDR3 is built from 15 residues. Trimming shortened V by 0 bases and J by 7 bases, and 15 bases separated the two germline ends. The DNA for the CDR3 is TGTGCCAGCAGCTTAGCGCCGAGCGGCCCCGGGACCCAGTACTTC. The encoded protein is CASSLAPSGPGTQYF.

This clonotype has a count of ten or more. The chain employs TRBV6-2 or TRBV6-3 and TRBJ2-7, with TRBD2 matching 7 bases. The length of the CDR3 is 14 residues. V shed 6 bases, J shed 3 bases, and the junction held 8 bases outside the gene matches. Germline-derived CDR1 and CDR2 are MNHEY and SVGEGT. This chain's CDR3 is CASRRPGGGYEQYF. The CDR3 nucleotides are TGTGCCAGCAGACGTCCGGGCGGGGGCTACGAGCAGTACTTC.

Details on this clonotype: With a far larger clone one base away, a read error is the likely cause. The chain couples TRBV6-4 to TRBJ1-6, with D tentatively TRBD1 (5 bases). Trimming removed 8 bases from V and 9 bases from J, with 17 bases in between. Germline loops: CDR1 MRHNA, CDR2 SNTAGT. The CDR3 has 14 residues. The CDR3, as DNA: TGTGCCAGCGGCAACAGGAGGGGAGGTTCACCCCTCCACTTT. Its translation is CASGNRRGGSPLHF.

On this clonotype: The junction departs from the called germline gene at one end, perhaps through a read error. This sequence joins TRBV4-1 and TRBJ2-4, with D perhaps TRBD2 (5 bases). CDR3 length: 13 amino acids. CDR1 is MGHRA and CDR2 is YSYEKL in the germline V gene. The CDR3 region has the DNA TGCGCCAGCAGCCAAGAGGGAGTGACCACTCAGGACTTC. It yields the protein CASSQEGVTTQDF.

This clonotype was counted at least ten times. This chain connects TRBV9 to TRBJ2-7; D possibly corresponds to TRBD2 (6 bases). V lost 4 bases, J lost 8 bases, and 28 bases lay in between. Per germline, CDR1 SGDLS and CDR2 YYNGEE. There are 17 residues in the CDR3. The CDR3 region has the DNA TGTGCCAGCAGCAACCTACTACGGGCCCCGGGGACTTTCCAGCAGTACTTC. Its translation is CASSNLLRAPGTFQQYF.

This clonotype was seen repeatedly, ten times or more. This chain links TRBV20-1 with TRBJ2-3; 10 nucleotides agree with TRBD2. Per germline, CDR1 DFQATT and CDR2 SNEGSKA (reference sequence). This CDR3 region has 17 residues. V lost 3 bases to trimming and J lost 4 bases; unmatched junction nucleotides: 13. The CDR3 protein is CSASPSGGAVGADTQYF. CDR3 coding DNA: TGCAGTGCTAGCCCCAGCGGGGGGGCAGTGGGTGCAGATACGCAGTATTTT.

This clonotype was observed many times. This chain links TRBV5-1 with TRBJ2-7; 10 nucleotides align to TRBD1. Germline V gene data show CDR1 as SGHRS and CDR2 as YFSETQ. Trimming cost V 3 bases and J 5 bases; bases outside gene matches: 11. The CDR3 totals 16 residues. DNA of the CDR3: TGCGCCAGCAGCTCGGTAACCGGGACAGGGGTCCACGAGCAGTACTTC. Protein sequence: CASSSVTGTGVHEQYF.

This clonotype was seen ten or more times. CDR3 sequence (DNA): TGTGCCAGTAGTATAGGAGGGGGGGATTACAATGAGCAGTTCTTC. It translates to CASSIGGGDYNEQFF. The chain combines TRBV19 with TRBJ2-1; possible D gene TRBD2, 7 bases. V was pared by 1 base and J by 4 bases, with 11 bases between. Germline lookup yields CDR1 LNHDA and CDR2 SQIVND (reference sequence). This CDR3 contains 15 residues.

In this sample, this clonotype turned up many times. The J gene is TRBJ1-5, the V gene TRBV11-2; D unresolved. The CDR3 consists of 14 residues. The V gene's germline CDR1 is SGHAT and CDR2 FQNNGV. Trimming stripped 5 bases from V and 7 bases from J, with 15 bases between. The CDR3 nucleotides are TGTGCCAGCAGCGCAGGACTCGCAGAGCAGCCCCAGCATTTT. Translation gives CASSAGLAEQPQHF.